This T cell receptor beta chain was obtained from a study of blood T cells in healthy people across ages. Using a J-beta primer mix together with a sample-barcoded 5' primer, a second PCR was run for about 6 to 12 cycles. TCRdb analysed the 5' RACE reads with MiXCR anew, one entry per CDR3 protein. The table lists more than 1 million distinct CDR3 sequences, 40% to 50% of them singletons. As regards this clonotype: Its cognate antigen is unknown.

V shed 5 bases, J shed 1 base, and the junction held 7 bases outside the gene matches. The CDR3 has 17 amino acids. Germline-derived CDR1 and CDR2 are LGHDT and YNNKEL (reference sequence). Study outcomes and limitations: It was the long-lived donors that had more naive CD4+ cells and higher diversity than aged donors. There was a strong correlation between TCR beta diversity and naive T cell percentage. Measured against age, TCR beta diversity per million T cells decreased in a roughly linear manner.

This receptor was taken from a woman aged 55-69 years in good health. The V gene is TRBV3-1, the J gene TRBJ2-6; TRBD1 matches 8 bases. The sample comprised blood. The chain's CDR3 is CASSGQGGVSGANVLTF. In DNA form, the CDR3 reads TGTGCCAGCAGCGGACAGGGTGGGGTTTCTGGGGCCAACGTCCTGACTTTC.